The 25 T cell receptor beta chains below were found in one sample sequenced in a study of T cells in Graves' hyperthyroidism and ophthalmopathy. TCR beta CDR3 regions were amplified from RNA. The HTBI primer set was used in a first-round RT-PCR of the TCR CDR3. TCRdb processed the multiplex PCR reads anew with MiXCR; each CDR3 protein has one entry. The table includes under 400,000 distinct CDR3 sequences, 21% detected once. The specimen was blood. These receptors were collected from a woman in her forties or fifties with Graves' hyperthyroidism.

This clonotype has ten or more counts. The chain joins TRBV19 to TRBJ2-6; D is unclear. The V gene's germline CDR1 is LNHDA and CDR2 SQIVND (reference sequence). Trimming left V 5 bases short and J 0 bases short, with 14 bases between. The CDR3 is 17 amino acids. The CDR3 coding sequence is TGTGCCAGTAGTTTACACTTTAGTCGCTCTGGGGCCAACGTCCTGACTTTC. Protein product: CASSLHFSRSGANVLTF.

In this sample, this clonotype turned up many times. This chain connects TRBV7-2 to TRBJ2-1; 9 nucleotides line up with TRBD2. Germline V gene data show CDR1 as SGHTA and CDR2 as FQGNSA. After removal of 0 bases from V and 6 bases from J, the junction contained 9 bases not matched to a gene. CDR3 length: 17 residues. The CDR3 DNA sequence: TGTGCCAGCAGCTTAGCGCGGCGCGGGAGGGCTCCCAATGAGCAGTTCTTC. This encodes CASSLARRGRAPNEQFF. Looking up the rest from reference TRBV7-2 and TRBJ2-1 gives the full variable domain: GAGVSQSPSNKVTEKGKDVELRCDPISGHTALYWYRQSLGQGLEFLIYFQGNSAPDKSGLPSDRFSAERTGGSVSTLTIQRTQQEDSAVYLCASSLARRGRAPNEQFFGPGTRLTVL.

This clonotype was seen many times. The gene calls are TRBV19 and TRBJ2-1; D gene unclear. The CDR3 length is 13 residues. The germline V and J ends were trimmed by 4 bases and 7 bases, with 11 bases remaining between them. Germline values: CDR1 LNHDA, CDR2 SQIVND (reference sequence). CDR3 residues: CASSKGRSNEQFF. In DNA form, the CDR3 reads TGTGCCAGTAGTAAGGGCAGAAGTAATGAGCAGTTCTTC. Using reference TRBV19 and TRBJ2-1 for the parts outside the CDR3, the full variable domain is DGGITQSPKYLFRKEGQNVTLSCEQNLNHDAMYWYRQDPGQGLRLIYYSQIVNDFQKGDIAEGYSVSREKKESFPLTVTSAQKNPTAFYLCASSKGRSNEQFFGPGTRLTVL.

Ten or more counts support this clonotype. The chain joins TRBV18 to TRBJ2-4; D is possibly TRBD1 (7 bases). Trimming removed 5 bases at V and 2 bases at J, with 13 bases between. CDR1 is KGHSH and CDR2 is LQKENI in the germline V gene. The CDR3 is made up of 15 amino acids. The chain's CDR3 is CASSETGRTKNIQYF. CDR3 sequence (DNA): TGTGCCAGCTCAGAGACAGGGAGGACCAAAAACATTCAGTACTTC.

The chain recombines TRBV20-1 with TRBJ2-3; D is possibly TRBD2 (6 bases). The CDR3 sequence is 13 residues long. Germline lookup yields CDR1 DFQATT and CDR2 SNEGSKA (reference sequence). V was shortened by 6 bases and J by 3 bases, with 13 bases between the two germline ends. CDR3 DNA sequence: TGCAGTGCAGCCGGGACTCAGACAGATACGCAGTATTTT. It encodes CSAAGTQTDTQYF.

V and J are TRBV30 and TRBJ2-7; 7 bases line up with TRBD1. Unmatched junction bases numbered 6, after V lost 1 base and J lost 3 bases. Germline CDR1 and CDR2: GTSNPN and SVGIG (reference sequence). The CDR3 has 14 amino acids. This chain's CDR3 is CAWSGGTGDYEQYF. Written as DNA, the CDR3 is TGTGCCTGGAGTGGAGGAACAGGGGACTACGAGCAGTACTTC.

The CDR3 region has the DNA TGTGCCAGCAGTTTAGGGGCCGGGCCCTACGAGCAGTACTTC. Translated, it gives CASSLGAGPYEQYF. This chain connects TRBV27 to TRBJ2-7, with a weak D call TRBD1 (5 bases). Germline V gene lookup returns CDR1 MNHEY and CDR2 SMNVEV (reference sequence). Deletions cut 2 bases from V and 2 bases from J, with 10 bases between. The CDR3 is made up of 14 amino acids.

The table lists this clonotype with many counts. The chain links TRBV20-1 to TRBJ2-7, with 8 positions matching TRBD1. This CDR3 is 12 amino acids long. Losses at the gene ends were 5 bases for V and 6 bases for J; bases not matched to a gene: 6. CDR1 and CDR2 from the germline V gene are DFQATT and SNEGSKA (reference sequence). DNA for the CDR3: TGCAGTGCTCTCGGACAGGGACGCGAGCAGTACTTC. Amino acid sequence: CSALGQGREQYF.

At least ten counts were recorded for this clonotype. As DNA, the CDR3 is TGTGCCAGCCCGGACGGTGAAGCTTTCTTT. Translated: CASPDGEAFF. This chain uses TRBV2 with TRBJ1-1; D is ambiguous. Trimming left V 8 bases short and J 7 bases short, with 8 bases between. Germline-derived CDR1 and CDR2 are SNHLY and FYNNEI. The CDR3 has 10 amino acids.

The V gene is TRBV7-8, the J gene TRBJ2-3; unclear D gene. The CDR3 runs to 16 residues. Germline loops: CDR1 SGHVS, CDR2 FQNEAQ. V was pared by 1 base and J by 0 bases, with 11 bases between. The chain's CDR3 is CASSLEGRQSTDTQYF. Written as DNA, the CDR3 is TGTGCCAGCAGCTTAGAAGGCAGGCAGAGCACAGATACGCAGTATTTT.

A note on this clonotype: A clone one base away is much larger, so this may be a read error. The rearrangement uses TRBV11-2 and TRBJ2-5; tentatively, D is TRBD2 (6 bases). Germline CDR1 SGHAT, CDR2 FQNNGV. The CDR3 spans 13 residues. The chain's CDR3 is CAGRRGVQETQYF. The CDR3 DNA reads TGTGCCGGCAGGCGGGGTGTACAAGAGACCCAGTACTTC.

This clonotype was counted many times. The chain links TRBV28 to TRBJ1-5, with D maybe TRBD1 (6 bases). Germline CDR1 reads MDHEN; CDR2 reads SYDVKM. The CDR3 extends over 15 amino acids. The V gene lost 5 bases and the J gene lost 0 bases, with 11 bases spanning the gap. The CDR3 is CASSLQGGSNQPQHF. As DNA, the CDR3 is TGTGCCAGCAGTCTACAGGGTGGTAGCAATCAGCCCCAGCATTTT.

This clonotype was observed many times. The chain combines TRBV9 with TRBJ1-1; a weak D match, TRBD1 (5 bases). The CDR3 totals 13 residues. V lost 4 bases and J 1 base, leaving 8 bases between the germline ends. CDR1 and CDR2 (germline): SGDLS, YYNGEE. Here the CDR3 reads CASSTGQNTEAFF. CDR3 in DNA: TGTGCCAGCAGCACCGGACAGAACACTGAAGCTTTCTTT.

This clonotype was recorded many times. This rearrangement joins TRBV3-1 to TRBJ1-3; D gene ambiguous. Germline CDR1 and CDR2: LGHDT and YNNKEL (reference sequence). The CDR3 covers 14 residues. Trimming removed 3 bases from V and 0 bases from J, with 6 bases in between. This CDR3 reads CASSQDGSGNTIYF. The CDR3 coding sequence is TGTGCCAGCAGCCAGGATGGCTCTGGAAACACCATATATTTT.

This clonotype has only a few counts. The chain couples TRBV5-1 to TRBJ1-3; TRBD1 might be the D (5 bases). Germline V gene data show CDR1 as SGHRS and CDR2 as YFSETQ. Trimming cost V 2 bases and J 3 bases, with 9 bases left between them. The CDR3 consists of 14 residues. CDR3 in DNA: TGCGCCAGCAGCTTAGCAGGGTTTGGAAACACCATATATTTT. Its translation is CASSLAGFGNTIYF.

This clonotype was observed a handful of times. The chain links TRBV30 to TRBJ2-3; D is unclear. The ends were cut back, 4 bases at V and 3 bases at J, with 5 bases in the middle. CDR3 length: 11 residues. CDR1 is GTSNPN, CDR2 SVGIG, per germline (reference sequence). CDR3 in DNA: TGTGCCTGGACCTTAACAGATACGCAGTATTTT. Residues: CAWTLTDTQYF.

This clonotype occurred many times. The J gene is TRBJ2-7, the V gene TRBV30, with a tentative D call TRBD1 (6 bases). CDR3 size: 12 residues. Trimming removed 5 bases at V and 4 bases at J, with 12 bases between. CDR1 is GTSNPN, CDR2 SVGIG, per germline (reference sequence). CDR3 DNA: TGTGCCTGGGGGGACACGTTATACGAGCAGTACTTC. Residues: CAWGDTLYEQYF. The entire variable domain, with the rest obtained from reference TRBV30 and TRBJ2-7, is as follows: SQTIHQWPATLVQPVGSPLSLECTVEGTSNPNLYWYRQAAGRGLQLLFYSVGIGQISSEVPQNLSASRPQDRQFILSSKKLLLSDSGFYLCAWGDTLYEQYFGPGTRLTVT.

This clonotype has only a few counts. The J gene is TRBJ2-1, the V gene TRBV6-2 or TRBV6-3; 7 nucleotides align to TRBD2. The CDR3 contains 16 residues. In germline, CDR1 is MNHEY, CDR2 SVGEGT. Trimming took 4 bases from V and 4 from J; bases not matched to a gene: 10. CDR3 residues: CASSSSLLAVYNEQFF. The CDR3 DNA reads as TGTGCCAGCAGTTCCTCCCTCCTAGCGGTTTACAATGAGCAGTTCTTC.

A few counts support this clonotype. The chain carries TRBV5-1 and TRBJ1-1; no reliable D call. Germline V CDR1 and CDR2: SGHRS, YFSETQ. V lost 2 bases, J lost 1 base, and 18 bases lay in between. The CDR3 spans 17 residues. The CDR3 region has the DNA TGCGCCAGCAGCTTTTTTGGCCCATGGGAGACGAACACTGAAGCTTTCTTT. It encodes CASSFFGPWETNTEAFF. The complete variable domain, with remaining parts taken from reference TRBV5-1 and TRBJ1-1, reads KAGVTQTPRYLIKTRGQQVTLSCSPISGHRSVSWYQQTPGQGLQFLFEYFSETQRNKGNFPGRFSGRQFSNSRSEMNVSTLELGDSALYLCASSFFGPWETNTEAFFGQGTRLTVV.

The rearrangement links TRBV3-1 to TRBJ2-2, with a weak D call TRBD2 (6 bases). The CDR3 runs 15 residues. V lost 1 base to trimming and J lost 2 bases, with 8 bases between them. CDR1 is LGHDT, CDR2 YNNKEL, per germline (reference sequence). The CDR3 region has the DNA TGTGCCAGCAGCCAAGCGGAGGGAAACACCGGGGAGCTGTTTTTT. Translation: CASSQAEGNTGELFF.

This clonotype was found a few times. The V gene is TRBV9, the J gene TRBJ1-6, with TRBD1 as a possible D gene (6 bases). V was pared by 4 bases and J by 5 bases, with 25 bases between. Germline-derived CDR1 and CDR2 are SGDLS and YYNGEE. The CDR3 contains 19 residues. The CDR3 is CASSPHRVGINANNSPLHF. The CDR3, as DNA: TGTGCCAGCAGCCCCCACAGGGTCGGAATTAACGCGAATAATTCACCCCTCCACTTT. Using reference TRBV9 and TRBJ1-6 for the parts outside the CDR3, the full variable domain is DSGVTQTPKHLITATGQRVTLRCSPRSGDLSVYWYQQSLDQGLQFLIQYYNGEERAKGNILERFSAQQFPDLHSELNLSSLELGDSALYFCASSPHRVGINANNSPLHFGNGTRLTVT.

This clonotype has ten or more counts. V usage is TRBV15 and J usage is TRBJ1-1, with D possibly matching TRBD1 (5 bases). This CDR3 region has 15 residues. Germline CDR1 is LNHNV and CDR2 is YYDKDF (reference sequence). V lost 4 bases, J lost 1 base, and 13 bases lay in between. The CDR3 region is CATSTPGRPNTEAFF. CDR3 nucleotides: TGTGCCACCAGCACTCCGGGACGCCCGAACACTGAAGCTTTCTTT.

A word on this clonotype: It may be a read error: a sequence one base away is much more abundant. The chain carries TRBV30 and TRBJ1-1; D is unclear. CDR3 length equals 13 residues. V was shortened by 5 bases and J by 4 bases, with 14 bases between the two germline ends. Germline CDR1 is GTSNPN and CDR2 is SVGIG (reference sequence). The CDR3 region is CAWGPGWSTEAFF. In DNA, the CDR3 is TGTGCCTGGGGGCCCGGGTGGAGCACTGAAGCTTTCTTT.

This clonotype was detected ten times or more. The chain recombines TRBV5-1 with TRBJ2-3; 10 nucleotides line up with TRBD1. V gave up 4 bases and J gave up 0 bases; unmatched junction bases: 5. The CDR3 is 16 amino acids. Germline CDR1 SGHRS, CDR2 YFSETQ. CDR3 nucleotides: TGCGCCAGCAGCCCGGGGACAGGGGCCAGCACAGATACGCAGTATTTT. Translated, it gives CASSPGTGASTDTQYF.

V and J are TRBV19 and TRBJ2-7, with D possibly matching TRBD1 (5 bases). Per germline, CDR1 LNHDA and CDR2 SQIVND (reference sequence). The length of the CDR3 is 16 residues. V gave up 7 bases and J gave up 0 bases, with 19 bases separating them. CDR3 nucleotides: TGTGCCAGTACCCCTGGGGCAGGATGGAGCTCCTACGAGCAGTACTTC. Translation gives CASTPGAGWSSYEQYF. Combining the CDR3 with reference TRBV19 and TRBJ2-7 gives the whole variable domain DGGITQSPKYLFRKEGQNVTLSCEQNLNHDAMYWYRQDPGQGLRLIYYSQIVNDFQKGDIAEGYSVSREKKESFPLTVTSAQKNPTAFYLCASTPGAGWSSYEQYFGPGTRLTVT.